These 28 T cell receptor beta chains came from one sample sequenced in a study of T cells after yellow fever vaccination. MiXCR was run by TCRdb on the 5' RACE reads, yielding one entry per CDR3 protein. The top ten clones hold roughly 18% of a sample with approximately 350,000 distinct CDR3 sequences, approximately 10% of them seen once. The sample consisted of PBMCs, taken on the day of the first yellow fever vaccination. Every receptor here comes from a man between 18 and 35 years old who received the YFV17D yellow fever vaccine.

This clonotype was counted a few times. As DNA, the CDR3 is TGTGCCAGCTCGGGACTCCTAATTGGCACAGATACGCAGTATTTT. It yields the protein CASSGLLIGTDTQYF. The chain couples TRBV6-2 or TRBV6-3 to TRBJ2-3; a possible D gene is TRBD2 (6 bases). The CDR3 is 15 residues long. Trimming took off 8 bases at V and 1 base at J, with 16 bases between the two ends. Germline V gene sequence: CDR1 MNHEY, CDR2 SVGEGT.

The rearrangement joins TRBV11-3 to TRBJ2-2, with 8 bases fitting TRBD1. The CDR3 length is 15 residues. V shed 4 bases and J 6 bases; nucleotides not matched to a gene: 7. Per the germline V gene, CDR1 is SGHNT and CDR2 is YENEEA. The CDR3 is CASSWTGLRSGELFF. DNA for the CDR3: TGTGCCAGCAGCTGGACAGGGCTTAGGTCCGGGGAGCTGTTTTTT.

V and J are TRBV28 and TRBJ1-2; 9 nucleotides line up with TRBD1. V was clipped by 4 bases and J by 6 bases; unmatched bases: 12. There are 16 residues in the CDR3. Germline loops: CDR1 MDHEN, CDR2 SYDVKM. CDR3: CASSSSPGTGRDGYTF. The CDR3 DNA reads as TGTGCCAGCAGTTCAAGTCCCGGGACAGGGAGGGATGGCTACACCTTC.

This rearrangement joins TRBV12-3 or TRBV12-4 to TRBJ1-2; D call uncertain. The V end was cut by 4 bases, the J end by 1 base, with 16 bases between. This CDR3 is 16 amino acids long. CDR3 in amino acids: CASSSPETSGNYGYTF. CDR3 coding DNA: TGTGCCAGCAGTTCACCAGAAACCTCCGGTAACTATGGCTACACCTTC.

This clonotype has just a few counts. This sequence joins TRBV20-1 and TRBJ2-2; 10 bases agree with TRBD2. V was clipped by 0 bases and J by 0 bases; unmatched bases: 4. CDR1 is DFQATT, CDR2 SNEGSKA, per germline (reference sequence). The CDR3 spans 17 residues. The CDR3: CSARELAGIANTGELFF. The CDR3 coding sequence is TGCAGTGCTAGAGAACTAGCGGGGATTGCGAACACCGGGGAGCTGTTTTTT.

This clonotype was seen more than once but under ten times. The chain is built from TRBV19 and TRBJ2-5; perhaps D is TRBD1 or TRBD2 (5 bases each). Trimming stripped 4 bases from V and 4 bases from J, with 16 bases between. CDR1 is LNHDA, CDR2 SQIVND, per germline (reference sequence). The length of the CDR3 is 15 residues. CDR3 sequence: CASSTRDEGGETQYF. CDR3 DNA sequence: TGTGCCAGTAGTACAAGGGACGAAGGAGGAGAGACCCAGTACTTC.

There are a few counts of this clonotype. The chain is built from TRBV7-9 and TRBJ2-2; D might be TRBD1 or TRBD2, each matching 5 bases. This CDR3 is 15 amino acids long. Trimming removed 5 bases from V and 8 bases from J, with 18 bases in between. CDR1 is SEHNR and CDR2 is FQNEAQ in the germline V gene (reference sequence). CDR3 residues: CASSKPGTERGELFF. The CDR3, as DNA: TGTGCCAGCAGCAAACCTGGGACCGAAAGAGGGGAGCTGTTTTTT.

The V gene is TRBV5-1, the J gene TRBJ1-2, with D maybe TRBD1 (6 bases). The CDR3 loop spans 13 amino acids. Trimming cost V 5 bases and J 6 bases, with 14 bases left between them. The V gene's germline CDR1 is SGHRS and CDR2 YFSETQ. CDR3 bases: TGCGCCAGCAGTCTAGGGGGAACGGATGGCTACACCTTC. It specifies CASSLGGTDGYTF. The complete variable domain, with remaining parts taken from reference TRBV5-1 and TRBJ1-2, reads KAGVTQTPRYLIKTRGQQVTLSCSPISGHRSVSWYQQTPGQGLQFLFEYFSETQRNKGNFPGRFSGRQFSNSRSEMNVSTLELGDSALYLCASSLGGTDGYTFGSGTRLTVV.

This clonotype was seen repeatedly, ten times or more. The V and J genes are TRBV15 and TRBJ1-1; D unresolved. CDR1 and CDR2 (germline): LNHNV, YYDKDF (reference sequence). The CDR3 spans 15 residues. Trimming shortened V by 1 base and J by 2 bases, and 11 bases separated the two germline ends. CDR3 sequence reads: CATSRGNSLNTEAFF. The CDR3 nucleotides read TGTGCCACCAGCAGAGGCAACAGCCTAAACACTGAAGCTTTCTTT.

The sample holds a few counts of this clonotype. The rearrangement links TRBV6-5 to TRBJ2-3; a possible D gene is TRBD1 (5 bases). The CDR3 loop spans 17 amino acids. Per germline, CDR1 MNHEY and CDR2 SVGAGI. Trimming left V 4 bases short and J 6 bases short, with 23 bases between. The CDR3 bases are TGTGCCAGCAGTTGGGGCCCCCCGGGTGTGGCGTCTGATACGCAGTATTTT. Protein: CASSWGPPGVASDTQYF.

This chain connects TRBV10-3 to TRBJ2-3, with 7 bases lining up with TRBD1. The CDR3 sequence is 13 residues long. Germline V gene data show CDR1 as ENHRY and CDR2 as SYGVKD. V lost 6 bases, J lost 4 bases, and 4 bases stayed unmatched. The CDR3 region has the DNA TGTGCCATCAGGATACAGGGGCCAGATACGCAGTATTTT. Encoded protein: CAIRIQGPDTQYF.

The CDR3 region is CSAATGTGGNGYTF. The CDR3 nucleotides are TGCAGTGCGGCCACCGGGACAGGGGGGAATGGCTACACCTTC. The V and J genes are TRBV20-1 and TRBJ1-2, with TRBD1 matching 11 bases. Germline V gives CDR1 DFQATT, CDR2 SNEGSKA (reference sequence). Unmatched junction bases numbered 9, after V lost 6 bases and J lost 6 bases. The CDR3 has 14 amino acids.

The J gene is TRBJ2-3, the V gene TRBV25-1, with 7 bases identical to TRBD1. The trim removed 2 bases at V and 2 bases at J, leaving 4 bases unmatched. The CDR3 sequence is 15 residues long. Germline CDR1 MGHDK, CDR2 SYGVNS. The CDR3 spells CASSEPGQVTDTQYF. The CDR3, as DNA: TGTGCCAGCAGTGAACCAGGACAGGTCACAGATACGCAGTATTTT.

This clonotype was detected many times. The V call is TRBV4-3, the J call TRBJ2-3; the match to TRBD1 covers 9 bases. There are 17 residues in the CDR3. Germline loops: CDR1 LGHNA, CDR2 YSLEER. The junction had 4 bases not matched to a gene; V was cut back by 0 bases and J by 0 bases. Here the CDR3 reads CASSQDTGTGSTDTQYF. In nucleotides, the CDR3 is TGCGCCAGCAGCCAAGATACGGGGACAGGGAGCACAGATACGCAGTATTTT.

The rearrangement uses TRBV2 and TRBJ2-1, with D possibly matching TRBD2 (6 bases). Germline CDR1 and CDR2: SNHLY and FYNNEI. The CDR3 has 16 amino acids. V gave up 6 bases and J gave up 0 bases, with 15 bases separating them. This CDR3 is CASRRGLSGSYNEQFF. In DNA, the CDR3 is TGTGCCAGCAGGAGGGGACTTTCCGGCTCCTACAATGAGCAGTTCTTC.

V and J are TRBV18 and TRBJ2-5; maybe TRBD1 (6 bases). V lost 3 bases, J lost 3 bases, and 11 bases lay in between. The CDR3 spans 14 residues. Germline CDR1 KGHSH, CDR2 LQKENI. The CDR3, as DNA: TGTGCCAGCTCACCCCAACAGGGAGAAGAGACCCAGTACTTC. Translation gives CASSPQQGEETQYF.

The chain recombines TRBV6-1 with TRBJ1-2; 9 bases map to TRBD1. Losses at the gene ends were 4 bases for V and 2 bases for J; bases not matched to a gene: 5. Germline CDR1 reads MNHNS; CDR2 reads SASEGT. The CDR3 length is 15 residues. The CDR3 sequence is CASSVQGQGNYGYTF. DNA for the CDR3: TGTGCCAGCAGTGTTCAGGGACAGGGCAACTATGGCTACACCTTC.

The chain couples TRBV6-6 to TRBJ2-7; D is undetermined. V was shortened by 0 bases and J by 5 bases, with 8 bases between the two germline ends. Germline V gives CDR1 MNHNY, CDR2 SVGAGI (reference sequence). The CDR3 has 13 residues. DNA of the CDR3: TGTGCCAGCAGTTACTCGAATCGGGACGAGCAGTACGTC. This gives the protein CASSYSNRDEQYV.

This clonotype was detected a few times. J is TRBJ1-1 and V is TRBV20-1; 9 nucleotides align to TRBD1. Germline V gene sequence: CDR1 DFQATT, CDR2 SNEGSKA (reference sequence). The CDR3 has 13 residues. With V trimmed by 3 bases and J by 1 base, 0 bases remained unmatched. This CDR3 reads CSARDRGNTEAFF. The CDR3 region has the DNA TGCAGTGCTAGGGACAGGGGGAACACTGAAGCTTTCTTT.

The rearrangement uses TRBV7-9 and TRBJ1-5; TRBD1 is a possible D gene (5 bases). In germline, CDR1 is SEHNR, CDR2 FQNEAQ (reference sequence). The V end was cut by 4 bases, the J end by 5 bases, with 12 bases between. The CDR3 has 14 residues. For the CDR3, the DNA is TGTGCCAGCAGCTCGGCGGGGGTATATCAGCCCCAGCATTTT. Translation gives CASSSAGVYQPQHF.

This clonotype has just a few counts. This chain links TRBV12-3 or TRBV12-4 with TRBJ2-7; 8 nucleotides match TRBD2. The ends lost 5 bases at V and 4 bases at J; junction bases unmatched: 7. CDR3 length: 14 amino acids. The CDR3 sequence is CASSGGGGRYEQYF. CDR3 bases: TGTGCCAGCAGTGGGGGCGGGGGGCGTTACGAGCAGTACTTC.

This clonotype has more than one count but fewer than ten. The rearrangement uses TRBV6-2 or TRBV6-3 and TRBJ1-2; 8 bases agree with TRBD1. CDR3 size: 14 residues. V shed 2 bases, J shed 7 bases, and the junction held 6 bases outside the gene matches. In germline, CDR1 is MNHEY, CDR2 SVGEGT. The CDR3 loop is CASSYPSQGAGYTF. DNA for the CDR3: TGTGCCAGCAGTTACCCCTCGCAGGGGGCTGGCTACACCTTC.

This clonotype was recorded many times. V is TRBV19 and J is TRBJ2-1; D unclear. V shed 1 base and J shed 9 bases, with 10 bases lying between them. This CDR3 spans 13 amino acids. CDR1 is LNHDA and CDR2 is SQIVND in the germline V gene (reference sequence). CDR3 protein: CASSIVAVGEQFF. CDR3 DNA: TGTGCCAGTAGTATAGTGGCGGTTGGTGAGCAGTTCTTC.

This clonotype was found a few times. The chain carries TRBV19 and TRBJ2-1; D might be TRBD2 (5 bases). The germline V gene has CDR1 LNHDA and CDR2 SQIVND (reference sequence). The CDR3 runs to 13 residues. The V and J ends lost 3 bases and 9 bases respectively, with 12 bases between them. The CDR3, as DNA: TGTGCCAGTAGTATGCTAGGCGAGGGTGAGCAGTTCTTC. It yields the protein CASSMLGEGEQFF.

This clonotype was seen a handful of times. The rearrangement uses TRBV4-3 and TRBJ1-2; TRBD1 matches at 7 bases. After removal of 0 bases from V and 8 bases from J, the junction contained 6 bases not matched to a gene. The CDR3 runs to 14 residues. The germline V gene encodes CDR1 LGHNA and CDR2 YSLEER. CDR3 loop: CASSQDWDRRGYTF. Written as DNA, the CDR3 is TGCGCCAGCAGCCAAGACTGGGACAGACGAGGCTACACCTTC.

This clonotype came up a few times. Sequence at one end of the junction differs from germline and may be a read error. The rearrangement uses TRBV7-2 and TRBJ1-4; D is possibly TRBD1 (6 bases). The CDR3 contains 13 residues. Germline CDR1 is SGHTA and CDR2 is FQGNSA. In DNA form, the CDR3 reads TGTGCCAGCAGCTCCTATGCAGGGGAAACACTGTTTTTT. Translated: CASSSYAGETLFF.

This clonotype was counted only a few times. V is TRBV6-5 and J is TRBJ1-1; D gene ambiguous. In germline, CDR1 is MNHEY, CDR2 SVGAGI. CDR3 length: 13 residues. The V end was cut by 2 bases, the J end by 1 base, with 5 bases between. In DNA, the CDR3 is TGTGCCAGCAGTTACCTAAAGAACACTGAAGCTTTCTTT. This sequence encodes CASSYLKNTEAFF.

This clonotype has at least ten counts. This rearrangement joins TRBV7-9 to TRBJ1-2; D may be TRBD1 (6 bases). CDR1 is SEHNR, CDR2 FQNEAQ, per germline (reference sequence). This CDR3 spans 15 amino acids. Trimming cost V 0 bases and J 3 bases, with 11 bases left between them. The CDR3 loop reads CASSLASGAHYGYTF. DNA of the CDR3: TGTGCCAGCAGCTTAGCTTCGGGGGCCCACTATGGCTACACCTTC.